These T cell receptor beta chains were read from a single sample in a study of T cells after yellow fever vaccination. Each CDR3 protein gets one entry after TCRdb re-called the 5' RACE reads with MiXCR. Of some 160,000 distinct CDR3 sequences listed, 7% to 10% are singletons. The source was CD8+ T cells sorted from PBMCs, collected 45 days after the yellow fever booster vaccination. The source is a young man who received the YFV17D yellow fever vaccine. Each CDR3 is given with its conserved first and last residue. A D gene is named only where the DNA matches it firmly.

d_gene | len | j_gene | v_gene | CDR3aa
. | 11 | TRBJ2-1 | TRBV29-1 | CSVDRDNEQFF
. | 13 | TRBJ1-2 | TRBV6-1 | CASSEGSFYGYTF
. | 14 | TRBJ1-1 | TRBV7-6 | CASSTAGSNTEAFF
TRBD1 | 15 | TRBJ2-1 | TRBV25-1 | CASGGGQGTPLEQFF
TRBD2 | 15 | TRBJ2-3 | TRBV7-8 | CASSLGLAGADTQYF
. | 14 | TRBJ2-5 | TRBV20-1 | CSARAQGSQETQYF
. | 15 | TRBJ1-2 | TRBV27 | CASSLRPGTDYGYTF
. | 14 | TRBJ2-1 | TRBV7-2 | CASTGGAPGNEQFF
. | 14 | TRBJ2-1 | TRBV5-4 | CASSRLGGTNEQFF
. | 15 | TRBJ1-2 | TRBV7-6 | CASSLAQSGAYGYTF
. | 15 | TRBJ1-1 | TRBV5-6 | CASSFWGLLGTEAFF
. | 11 | TRBJ2-7 | TRBV6-5 | CASSFGNEQYF
. | 17 | TRBJ2-6 | TRBV4-1 | CASSQETYGAGANVLTF
TRBD2 | 16 | TRBJ2-1 | TRBV7-9 | CASSFGLAGSYNEQFF
. | 10 | TRBJ2-1 | TRBV25-1 | CASEGNEQFF
. | 12 | TRBJ2-7 | TRBV12-3/TRBV12-4 | CASSFVRYEQYF
. | 16 | TRBJ2-3 | TRBV7-3 | CASSSSGLSSTDTQYF
TRBD1 | 15 | TRBJ1-5 | TRBV20-1 | CSAPNRDSVFQPQHF
. | 14 | TRBJ2-5 | TRBV4-3 | CASSLGRGQFQQYF
. | 13 | TRBJ1-5 | TRBV10-3 | CAISESEGQPQHF
TRBD1 | 12 | TRBJ2-7 | TRBV29-1 | CSAQGTAYEQYF
. | 16 | TRBJ1-3 | TRBV25-1 | CASSATPDIYGNTIYF
TRBD2 | 20 | TRBJ2-3 | TRBV4-3 | CASSQGLPGLAGVGADTQYF
TRBD1 | 13 | TRBJ1-1 | TRBV30 | CAWSLGQATEAFF
. | 13 | TRBJ1-2 | TRBV9 | CASSVGQNYGYTF
. | 16 | TRBJ2-6 | TRBV20-1 | CSAQDSGGTGANVLTF
. | 15 | TRBJ2-5 | TRBV7-3 | CASSLLGGPRETQYF
. | 11 | TRBJ1-1 | TRBV19 | CASIKNTEAFF
. | 13 | TRBJ1-2 | TRBV2 | CASSELAPYGYTF
. | 14 | TRBJ2-5 | TRBV9 | CASSVDGGTETQYF
. | 16 | TRBJ2-5 | TRBV15 | CATSRESAVSRETQYF
. | 14 | TRBJ2-7 | TRBV4-2 | CASSQERGPYEQYF
. | 12 | TRBJ1-2 | TRBV28 | CASSGQSDGYTF
TRBD2 | 15 | TRBJ2-5 | TRBV7-7 | CASSLVAGGHETQYF
. | 12 | TRBJ1-3 | TRBV4-1 | CASSQPGNTIYF
. | 14 | TRBJ1-1 | TRBV10-3 | CAITTPSKNTEAFF
. | 17 | TRBJ2-7 | TRBV14 | CASSQRRSDLRAVLPYF
. | 15 | TRBJ1-1 | TRBV12-3/TRBV12-4 | CASSSGTDRNTEAFF
. | 13 | TRBJ1-1 | TRBV29-1 | CSVAWGEDTEAFF
. | 14 | TRBJ2-5 | TRBV7-3 | CASSLDGLQETQYF
. | 15 | TRBJ2-3 | TRBV18 | CASSPEDGETDTQYF
. | 13 | TRBJ2-3 | TRBV4-1 | CASSQDPPDTQYF
. | 17 | TRBJ2-1 | TRBV7-6 | CASSLEPRDGYYNEQFF
. | 13 | TRBJ1-1 | TRBV7-2 | CASSQPQYPEAFF
TRBD1 | 15 | TRBJ2-5 | TRBV7-8 | CASSLTGQLQETQYF
TRBD1 | 14 | TRBJ1-5 | TRBV5-5 | CASSWDRVGQPQHF
. | 14 | TRBJ1-4 | TRBV7-9 | CASSFLGDNEKLFF
. | 14 | TRBJ2-1 | TRBV19 | CASRPRDSYNEQFF
. | 16 | TRBJ2-1 | TRBV11-2 | CASSLETGTSNNEQFF
. | 15 | TRBJ2-1 | TRBV7-2 | CASSLDGAVYNEQFF
TRBD2 | 15 | TRBJ2-7 | TRBV27 | CASSQWGGTPYEQYF
TRBD2 | 15 | TRBJ2-2 | TRBV5-4 | CASSFGGADTGELFF
. | 13 | TRBJ1-2 | TRBV5-6 | CASSLVSNYGYTF
TRBD1 | 15 | TRBJ1-5 | TRBV4-1 | CASSARDSSNQPQHF